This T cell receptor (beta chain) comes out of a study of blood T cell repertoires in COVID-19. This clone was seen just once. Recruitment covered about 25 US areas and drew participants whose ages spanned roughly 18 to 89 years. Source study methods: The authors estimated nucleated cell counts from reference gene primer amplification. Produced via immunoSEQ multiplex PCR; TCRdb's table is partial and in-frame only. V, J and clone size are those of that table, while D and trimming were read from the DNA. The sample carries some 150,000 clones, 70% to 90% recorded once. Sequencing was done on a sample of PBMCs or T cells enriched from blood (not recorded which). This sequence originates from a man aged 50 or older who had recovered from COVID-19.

CDR3 region: CASSSGGAGSPDTQYF. The CDR3 DNA reads as TGTGCCAGCAGTTCGGGGGGGGCAGGGTCCCCAGATACGCAGTATTTT. The rearrangement joins TRBV7-2 to TRBJ2-3, with TRBD2 identical over 8 bases. This CDR3 region has 16 residues. The germline gives CDR1 SGHTA, CDR2 FQGNSA. The V segment lost 6 bases and the J segment 4 bases; nucleotides outside the gene matches: 12.